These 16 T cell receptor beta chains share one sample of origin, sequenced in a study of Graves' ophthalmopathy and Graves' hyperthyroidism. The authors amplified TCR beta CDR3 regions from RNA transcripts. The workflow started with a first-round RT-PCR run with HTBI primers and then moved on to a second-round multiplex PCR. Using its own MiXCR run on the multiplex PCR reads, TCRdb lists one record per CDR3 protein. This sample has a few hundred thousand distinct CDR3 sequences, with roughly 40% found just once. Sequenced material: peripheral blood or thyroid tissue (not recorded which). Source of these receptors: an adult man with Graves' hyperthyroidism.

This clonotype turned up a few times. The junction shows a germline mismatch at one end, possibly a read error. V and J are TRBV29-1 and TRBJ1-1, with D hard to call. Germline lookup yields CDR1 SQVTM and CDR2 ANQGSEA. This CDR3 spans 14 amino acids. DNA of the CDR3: TGCAGCTTTGAAGGTCTGCGGGCAGGAACTGAAGCTTTCTTT. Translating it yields CSFEGLRAGTEAFF.

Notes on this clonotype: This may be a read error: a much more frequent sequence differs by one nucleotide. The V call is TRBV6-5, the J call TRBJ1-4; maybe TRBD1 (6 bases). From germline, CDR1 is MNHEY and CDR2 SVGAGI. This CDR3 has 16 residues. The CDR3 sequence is CASSYYRAATNGKLFF. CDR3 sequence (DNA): TGTGCCAGCAGTTACTACAGGGCTGCAACTAATGGAAAACTGTTTTTT.

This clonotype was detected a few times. The CDR3 nucleotides are TGTGCCAGCAGCCCAGACAGGTACTATGGCTACACCTTC. Translated: CASSPDRYYGYTF. The V and J genes are TRBV3-1 and TRBJ1-2, with D perhaps matching TRBD1 (6 bases). This CDR3 region has 13 residues. V was pared by 4 bases and J by 3 bases, with 9 bases between. Germline values: CDR1 LGHDT, CDR2 YNNKEL (reference sequence).

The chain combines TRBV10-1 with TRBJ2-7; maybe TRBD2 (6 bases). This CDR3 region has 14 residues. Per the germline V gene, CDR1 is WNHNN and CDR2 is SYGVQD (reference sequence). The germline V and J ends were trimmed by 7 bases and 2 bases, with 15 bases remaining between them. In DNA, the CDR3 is TGCGCCAGCACCCGGGATGCGGGAACCTACGAGCAGTACTTC. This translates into CASTRDAGTYEQYF.

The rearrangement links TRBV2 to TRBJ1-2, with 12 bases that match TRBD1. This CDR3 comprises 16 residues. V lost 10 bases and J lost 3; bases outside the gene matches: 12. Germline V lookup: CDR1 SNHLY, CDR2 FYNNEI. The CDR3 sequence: CAIPLPGQGADYGYTF. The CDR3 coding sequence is TGTGCCATCCCATTACCGGGACAGGGGGCCGACTATGGCTACACCTTC.

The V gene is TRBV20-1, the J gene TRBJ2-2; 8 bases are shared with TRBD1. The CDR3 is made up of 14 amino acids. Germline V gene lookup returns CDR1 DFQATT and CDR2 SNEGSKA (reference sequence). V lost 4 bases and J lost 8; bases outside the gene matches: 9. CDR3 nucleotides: TGCAGTGCTAACCGGGCAGGGGGCGCGGGGGAGCTGTTTTTT. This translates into CSANRAGGAGELFF.

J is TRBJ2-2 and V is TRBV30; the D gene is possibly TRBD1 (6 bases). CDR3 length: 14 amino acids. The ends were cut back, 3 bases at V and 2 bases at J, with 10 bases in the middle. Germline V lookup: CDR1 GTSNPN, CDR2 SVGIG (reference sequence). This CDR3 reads CAWRRTANTGELFF. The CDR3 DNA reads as TGTGCCTGGAGACGGACAGCTAACACCGGGGAGCTGTTTTTT.

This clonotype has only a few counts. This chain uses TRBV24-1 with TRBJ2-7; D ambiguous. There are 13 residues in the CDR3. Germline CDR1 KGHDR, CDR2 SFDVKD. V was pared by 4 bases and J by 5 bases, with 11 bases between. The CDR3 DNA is TGTGCCACCAGTGACCAAATCGGTAACGAGCAGTACTTC. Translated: CATSDQIGNEQYF.

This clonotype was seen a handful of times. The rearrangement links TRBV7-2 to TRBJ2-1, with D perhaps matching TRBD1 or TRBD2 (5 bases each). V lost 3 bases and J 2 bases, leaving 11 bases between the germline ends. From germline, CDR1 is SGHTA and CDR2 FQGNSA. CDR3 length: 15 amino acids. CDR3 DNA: TGTGCCAGCAGCTTGTTGGGGGAGCCCTACAATGAGCAGTTCTTC. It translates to CASSLLGEPYNEQFF.

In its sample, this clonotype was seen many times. This chain's CDR3 is CASSLPGARGYTF. CDR3 coding DNA: TGTGCCAGCAGCCTCCCAGGGGCGCGGGGCTACACCTTC. The J gene is TRBJ1-2, the V gene TRBV7-2, with D possibly TRBD1 on 6 matching bases. V lost 5 bases and J 8 bases, leaving 15 bases between the germline ends. Per germline, CDR1 SGHTA and CDR2 FQGNSA. This CDR3 region has 13 residues.

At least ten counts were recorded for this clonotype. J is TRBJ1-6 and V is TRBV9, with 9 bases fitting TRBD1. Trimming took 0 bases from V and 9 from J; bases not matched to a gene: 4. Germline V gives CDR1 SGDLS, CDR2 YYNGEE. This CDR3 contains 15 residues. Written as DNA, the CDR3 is TGTGCCAGCAGCGTAGACGGGACAGGGACTTCACCCCTCCACTTT. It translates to CASSVDGTGTSPLHF.

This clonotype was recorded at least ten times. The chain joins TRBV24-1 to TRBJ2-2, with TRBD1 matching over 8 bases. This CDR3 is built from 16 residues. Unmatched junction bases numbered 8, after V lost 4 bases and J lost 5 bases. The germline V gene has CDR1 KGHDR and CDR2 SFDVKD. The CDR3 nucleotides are TGTGCCACCAGTGACCACGGACAGGGACGGACCGGGGAGCTGTTTTTT. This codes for CATSDHGQGRTGELFF.

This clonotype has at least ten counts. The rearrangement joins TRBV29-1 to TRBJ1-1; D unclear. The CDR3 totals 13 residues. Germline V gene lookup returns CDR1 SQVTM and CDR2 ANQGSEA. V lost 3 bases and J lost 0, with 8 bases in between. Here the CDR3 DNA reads TGCAGCGTTGAGGTTTTCCTGAACACTGAAGCTTTCTTT. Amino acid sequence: CSVEVFLNTEAFF.

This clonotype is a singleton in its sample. In nucleotides, the CDR3 is TGTGCCACCAGTGATCTAGCGGGGTACAAAGAGACCCAGTACTTC. Amino acids: CATSDLAGYKETQYF. The J gene is TRBJ2-5, the V gene TRBV24-1; 9 nucleotides align to TRBD2. Germline values: CDR1 KGHDR, CDR2 SFDVKD. The CDR3 has 15 amino acids. With V trimmed by 3 bases and J by 3 bases, 4 bases remained unmatched.

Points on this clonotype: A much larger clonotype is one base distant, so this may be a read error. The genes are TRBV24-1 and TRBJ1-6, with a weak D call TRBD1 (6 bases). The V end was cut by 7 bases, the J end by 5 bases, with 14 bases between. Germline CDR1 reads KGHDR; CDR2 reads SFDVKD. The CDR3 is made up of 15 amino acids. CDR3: CATRAGDRDNSPLHF. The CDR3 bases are TGTGCCACCAGGGCAGGGGATCGTGATAATTCACCCCTCCACTTT.

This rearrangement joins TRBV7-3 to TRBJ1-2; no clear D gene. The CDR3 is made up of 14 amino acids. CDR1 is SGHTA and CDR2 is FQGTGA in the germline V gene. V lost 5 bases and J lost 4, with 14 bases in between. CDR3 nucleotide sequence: TGTGCCAGCAGCCAGAGGACGCGGGGCTATGGCTACACCTTC. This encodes CASSQRTRGYGYTF.